The clone carrying this T cell receptor beta chain was counted at least ten times. The antigen is unknown. This CDR3 contains 15 residues. Germline V gene data show CDR1 as MGHDK and CDR2 as SYGVNS. The V and J ends lost 4 bases and 5 bases, in that order; junction bases with no gene match: 7. TCR beta cDNA was made from 500 ng total RNA with a constant-region primer. TCR beta libraries came from three nested multiplex PCR rounds using slightly modified ARM-PCR. A C-beta reverse primer and TRBV1-TRBV30 forward primers served in each of the first two PCR rounds, at 10 cycles apiece. TCRdb itself ran the multiplex PCR reads through MiXCR, one entry per CDR3 protein. The table lists about 330,000 distinct CDR3 sequences, less than 70% of them singletons. The data were obtained in a study of tumor-infiltrating lymphocytes in primary liver carcinoma. About the research overall: Surgeons resected the patients' primary liver carcinomas. Study results and caveats: Tumors carried a top-250-clone fraction significantly exceeding that of blood (p = 0.039). Tumor-adjacent and tumor-blood pairs shared less of their repertoires than tumor region pairs shared. Unsorted bulk processing meant the study did not compare CD4+ and CD8+ repertoires.

Unsorted whole blood supplied the RNA, and germline DNA was extracted too. Sequencing input: peripheral blood. This chain uses TRBV25-1 with TRBJ2-1; 8 bases agree with TRBD1. This TCR came from a man in his forties or fifties with primary liver carcinoma and hepatitis B virus infection. CDR3 region: CASSADRGINNEQFF. The CDR3 nucleotides are TGTGCCAGCAGTGCCGACAGGGGAATTAACAATGAGCAGTTCTTC. The whole variable domain, remainder taken from reference TRBV25-1 and TRBJ2-1, is EADIYQTPRYLVIGTGKKITLECSQTMGHDKMYWYQQDPGMELHLIHYSYGVNSTEKGDLSSESTVSRIRTEHFPLTLESARPSHTSQYLCASSADRGINNEQFFGPGTRLTVL.